This TCR beta chain was found in a study of T cell responses to AZD1222 COVID-19 vaccine. Study-level findings and limits: Only a handful of AZD1222 recipients tested seropositive at baseline.

Using immunoSEQ multiplex PCR, the repertoire was profiled, and TCRdb retains in-frame clones only, with some absent. The repertoire holds around 100,000 clones, with about 87% as singletons. A remark on this clone: Its antigen is currently unknown.

Per germline, CDR1 SGDLS and CDR2 YYNGEE. The germline V and J ends were trimmed by 3 bases and 6 bases, with 12 bases remaining between them. CDR3 length: 14 residues. The origin of this receptor is an adult in good health. Here the sequenced sample was peripheral blood, taken on day 0 of MenACWY control vaccination. The chain recombines TRBV9 with TRBJ2-2, with D possibly TRBD2 on 5 matching bases. The CDR3, as DNA: TGTGCCAGCAGCGCCCGGACTGGGGCCGGGGAGCTGTTTTTT. Protein sequence: CASSARTGAGELFF.